The source of this TCR beta chain is a study of T cells in Graves' hyperthyroidism and ophthalmopathy. In its sample, this clonotype was seen a few times. TCR beta CDR3 regions were amplified from RNA transcripts. TCR CDR3 regions were first amplified by RT-PCR with HTBI primers. TCRdb reprocessed the multiplex PCR reads via MiXCR and lists one record per CDR3 protein. The data hold about 520,000 distinct CDR3 sequences, with around a quarter observed a single time. Sequencing was performed on blood. The source of this sequence is a woman in her thirties with Graves' ophthalmopathy.

The CDR3 coding sequence is TGTGCCAGCAGCGTAGTCGGGGAGTCTAGACAAGAGACCCAGTACTTC. The encoded protein is CASSVVGESRQETQYF. V is TRBV9 and J is TRBJ2-5; the D gene is possibly TRBD2 (5 bases). This CDR3 comprises 16 residues. CDR1 SGDLS and CDR2 YYNGEE come from the germline V gene. Between the trimmed V and J ends, which lost 0 bases and 2 bases, there was a span of 14 bases.